This note documents a single T cell receptor beta chain sequence. Its specificity is unknown. The assay was immunoSEQ multiplex PCR, and TCRdb's table has in-frame clones only and misses some. Here the sample spans 15,000 to 20,000 clones, roughly 78% being singletons. This sample was taken from a study of CD4 T cells in relation to SARS-CoV-2 and coronaviruses. The study's findings and limits: No donor gave both pre-pandemic and post-infection samples.

This CDR3 comprises 15 residues. V lost 6 bases, J lost 1 base, and 8 bases stayed unmatched. Germline CDR1 and CDR2: PRHDT and FYEKMQ (reference sequence). The unexposed donors gave CD4+ T cells in about 2011-2019, prior to COVID-19. CD4+ T cells were isolated from the cells after around 9 days of culture. PBMCs were plated at 1.5 million to 2 million per well in IL-2-containing medium. Source material: CD4+ T cells from PBMCs, cultured in vitro. V usage is TRBV13 and J usage is TRBJ2-5; 7 bases are a match to TRBD1. The receptor comes from a human donor in good health. Here the CDR3 reads CASSRRQGAQETQYF. The CDR3 DNA sequence: TGTGCCAGCAGTAGACGACAGGGTGCCCAAGAGACCCAGTACTTC.